What follows are 9 T cell receptor beta chains derived from one specimen sequenced in a study of T cell responses to AZD1222 COVID-19 vaccine (dated by TCRdb to the early 2020s). The sample's time point label, in plain terms: baseline before first vaccination. Reading the label with the study, this specimen's treatment or condition is: meningococcal conjugate vaccine given as trial control. Library preparation employed the immunoSEQ multiplex PCR assay. This immuneACCESS table, as held by TCRdb, lists in-frame sequences with V and J called but not all clones. Of the missing ones, under half trace to an unresolved V gene in checked studies; the others have no known cause. This sample holds tens of thousands of clones; 70% to 90% were observed only once. The top ten clonotypes cover approximately 5% of the sample. The sequencing used peripheral blood, collected on day 0 of MenACWY control vaccination. These receptors originate from an adult in good health.

This clone was found a few times. The rearrangement uses TRBV19 and TRBJ1-1, with no clear D. Trimming cost V 3 bases and J 1 base, with 12 bases left between them. This CDR3 comprises 15 residues. Germline lookup yields CDR1 LNHDA and CDR2 SQIVND (reference sequence). This CDR3 is CASSIGWERNTEAFF. The CDR3 DNA reads TGTGCCAGTAGTATTGGGTGGGAGAGGAACACTGAAGCTTTCTTT.

The J gene is TRBJ1-5, the V gene TRBV5-1; TRBD1 might be the D (5 bases). Trimming cost V 0 bases and J 4 bases, with 11 bases left between them. This CDR3 has 15 residues. The germline gives CDR1 SGHRS, CDR2 YFSETQ. The CDR3 region has the DNA TGCGCCAGCAGCTTGGGGGACTCTGAGAATCAGCCCCAGCATTTT. Amino acid sequence: CASSLGDSENQPQHF.

The chain carries TRBV30 and TRBJ1-1; unclear D gene. Germline V gene data show CDR1 as GTSNPN and CDR2 as SVGIG (reference sequence). With 3 bases removed from V and 3 bases from J, the gap between germline ends came to 17 bases. CDR3 length: 15 residues. CDR3 DNA: TGTGCCTGGAGCCGTATTGGCAGTAGGTACACTGAAGCTTTCTTT. Its protein is CAWSRIGSRYTEAFF.

The gene calls are TRBV11-2 and TRBJ2-5; D might be TRBD1 (7 bases). Between the trimmed V and J ends, which lost 1 base and 5 bases, there was a span of 26 bases. The CDR3 contains 19 residues. The germline V gene encodes CDR1 SGHAT and CDR2 FQNNGV. The CDR3 here is CASSLGVEPGGPGGETQYF. In nucleotides, the CDR3 is TGTGCCAGCAGCTTAGGAGTGGAGCCAGGGGGGCCCGGTGGCGAGACCCAGTACTTC.

This clone has a handful of counts. The chain couples TRBV6-5 to TRBJ2-7, with TRBD2 matching 7 bases. CDR1 and CDR2 from the germline V gene are MNHEY and SVGAGI. J lost 3 bases, V lost 7 bases, and 12 bases had no gene match. This CDR3 comprises 15 residues. The CDR3 spells CASTRGPSGGYEQYF. CDR3 DNA: TGTGCCAGCACCCGAGGACCGTCGGGGGGCTACGAGCAGTACTTC.

This chain's CDR3 is CASSPEGGKNIQYF. The CDR3 nucleotides read TGCGCCAGCAGCCCGGAGGGCGGCAAAAACATTCAGTACTTC. The chain links TRBV5-1 to TRBJ2-4; D might be TRBD2 (6 bases). This CDR3 has 14 residues. Looked up from germline, CDR1 is SGHRS and CDR2 is YFSETQ. Trimming removed 4 bases from V and 3 bases from J, with 11 bases in between.

The chain couples TRBV7-3 to TRBJ2-5; a possible D gene is TRBD1 (5 bases). The CDR3 consists of 13 residues. V lost 4 bases to trimming and J lost 2 bases, with 8 bases between them. CDR1 and CDR2 from the germline V gene are SGHTA and FQGTGA. The DNA for the CDR3 is TGTGCCAGCAGCTCGACAGTACAAGAGACCCAGTACTTC. This codes for CASSSTVQETQYF. Full variable domain (missing parts from reference TRBV7-3 and TRBJ2-5): GAGVSQTPSNKVTEKGKYVELRCDPISGHTALYWYRQSLGQGPEFLIYFQGTGAADDSGLPNDRFFAVRPEGSVSTLKIQRTERGDSAVYLCASSSTVQETQYFGPGTRLLVL.

This clone was counted a single time. The gene calls are TRBV14 and TRBJ1-3; no clear D gene. CDR1 and CDR2 (germline): SGHDN, FVKESK. V was cut by 2 bases and J by 4 bases, with 9 bases left in between. This CDR3 has 14 residues. In DNA form, the CDR3 reads TGTGCCAGCAGCCAAAAGCTGGGGGGAAACACCATATATTTT. Translating gives CASSQKLGGNTIYF.

This chain uses TRBV7-3 with TRBJ2-2; D is unclear. The germline gives CDR1 SGHTA, CDR2 FQGTGA. This CDR3 has 14 amino acids. V lost 3 bases and J 5 bases, leaving 10 bases between the germline ends. The CDR3 protein is CASSFSFLTGELFF. In DNA, the CDR3 is TGTGCCAGCAGCTTCTCCTTCTTAACCGGGGAGCTGTTTTTT.